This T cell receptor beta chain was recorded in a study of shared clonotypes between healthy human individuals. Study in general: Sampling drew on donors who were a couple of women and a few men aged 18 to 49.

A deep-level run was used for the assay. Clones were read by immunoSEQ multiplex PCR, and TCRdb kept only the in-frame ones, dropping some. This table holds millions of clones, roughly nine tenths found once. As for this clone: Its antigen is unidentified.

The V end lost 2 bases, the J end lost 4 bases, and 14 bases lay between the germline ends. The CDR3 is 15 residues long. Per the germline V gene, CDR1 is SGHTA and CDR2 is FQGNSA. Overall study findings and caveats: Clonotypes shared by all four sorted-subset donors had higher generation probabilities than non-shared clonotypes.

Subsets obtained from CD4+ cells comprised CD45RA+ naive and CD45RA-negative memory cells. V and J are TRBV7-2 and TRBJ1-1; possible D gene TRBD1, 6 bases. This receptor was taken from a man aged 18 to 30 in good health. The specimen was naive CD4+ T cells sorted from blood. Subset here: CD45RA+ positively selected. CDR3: CASSLQTGRGTEAFF. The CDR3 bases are TGTGCCAGCAGCTTACAAACAGGGAGAGGCACTGAAGCTTTCTTT.